The clone carrying this TCR beta chain was counted once. Assay: immunoSEQ multiplex PCR; the TCRdb copy retains only in-frame clones and omits some. The sample carries about 150,000 clones, approximately 96% recorded once. The data originate from a study of control samples from healthy donors and cancer patients. CDR3 length: 14 amino acids. Germline loops: CDR1 DFQATT, CDR2 SNEGSKA (reference sequence). Trimming took 3 bases from V and 7 from J; bases not matched to a gene: 9. The sequence was obtained from a woman aged 40 to 55 in good health. The sample was blood. V and J are TRBV20-1 and TRBJ2-7; 10 bases fit TRBD2. The CDR3 DNA reads as TGCAGTGCTAGTTTGTCTAGCGGGGGATGGGAGCAGTACTTC. Amino acids: CSASLSSGGWEQYF.